Listed below are T cell receptor beta chains from one sample, sequenced in a study of cytomegalovirus exposure and HLA in healthy donors. Generated by immunoSEQ multiplex PCR, the TCRdb table keeps only in-frame clones and is missing some. The table has roughly 130,000 clones, more than 80% seen once. What was sequenced was PBMCs. Receptor source: a man under 40 in good health and CMV-seronegative. CDR3s include the opening cysteine and the closing phenylalanine or tryptophan. D genes are given only for firm matches. For some rows the clone size is stated as once, few or many, or as a class when expanded; others skip it.

V gene	D gene	J gene	CDR3 length	clone size	CDR3 DNA	CDR3 protein
TRBV27	TRBD2	TRBJ2-1	16	NA	TGTGCCAGCAGTTTGGTACTAGCGAATAACAACAATGAGCAGTTCTTC	CASSLVLANNNNEQFF
TRBV19	NA	TRBJ1-2	12	NA	TGTGCCAGTAACCGAGGGTACTATGGCTACACCTTC	CASNRGYYGYTF
TRBV6-4	TRBD1	TRBJ2-2	14	NA	TGTGCCAGCAGTGGGACAGGGGGCACCGGGGAGCTGTTTTTT	CASSGTGGTGELFF
TRBV30	TRBD2	TRBJ2-7	17	NA	TGTGCCTGGAATAAGCGGGAGGGCCAAAGAGGCTCCTACGAGCAGTACTTC	CAWNKREGQRGSYEQYF
TRBV7-2	TRBD1	TRBJ2-7	14	NA	TGTGCCAGCAGCCGGACAGGGAACTCCTACGAGCAGTACTTC	CASSRTGNSYEQYF
TRBV30	TRBD2	TRBJ2-5	15	NA	TGTGCCTGCACAGCGGGAGGGAAGTACCAAGAGACCCAGTACTTC	CACTAGGKYQETQYF
TRBV28	TRBD1	TRBJ2-2	14	NA	TGTGCCAGCACCTCGGACAGGGATACCGGGGAGCTGTTTTTT	CASTSDRDTGELFF
TRBV6-5	TRBD1	TRBJ2-7	14	NA	TGTGCCAGCAGTTACAGGGACAGATCCTACGAGCAGTACTTC	CASSYRDRSYEQYF
TRBV7-6	NA	TRBJ2-1	14	NA	TGTGCCAGCAGCTCGAGAGAGGGCTACAATGAGCAGTTCTTC	CASSSREGYNEQFF
TRBV15	NA	TRBJ2-7	16	NA	TGTGCCACCAGCAGAGGGGTCGGGACTCATGCCTACGAGCAGTACTTC	CATSRGVGTHAYEQYF
TRBV4-2	NA	TRBJ2-1	12	NA	TGTGCCAGCAGCCAAGAAGGGGGAACGCAGTTCTTC	CASSQEGGTQFF
TRBV10-2	TRBD1	TRBJ1-5	15	NA	TGCGCCAGCTCGGACAGGGGGCTGGAGGGTCAGCCCCAGCATTTT	CASSDRGLEGQPQHF
TRBV29-1	NA	TRBJ2-1	18	NA	TGCAGCGTTGAAGAAGTCCCCACCGCCGGGACACTCTACAATGAGCAGTTCTTC	CSVEEVPTAGTLYNEQFF
TRBV10-1	TRBD2	TRBJ2-7	17	once	TGCGCCAGCAGTGGAAGGACTAGCGTCTCAAACCCCTACGAGCAGTACTTC	CASSGRTSVSNPYEQYF
TRBV4-1	TRBD1	TRBJ1-2	17	NA	TGCGCCAGCACCGTCGCTCCAAACCCGACAGGGATCTATGGCTACACCTTC	CASTVAPNPTGIYGYTF
TRBV29-1	TRBD1	TRBJ2-7	14	NA	TGCAGCGTGCCAAAGACGGGACAGGGGTACGAGCAGTACTTC	CSVPKTGQGYEQYF
TRBV6-1	NA	TRBJ1-2	13	few	TGTGCCAGCAGTGAAGTAGGGAGTTATGGCTACACCTTC	CASSEVGSYGYTF
TRBV4-3	TRBD2	TRBJ2-7	16	NA	TGCGCCAGCAGCCAAGACCGGACTAGCGAGGTATACGAGCAGTACTTC	CASSQDRTSEVYEQYF
TRBV27	NA	TRBJ1-5	13	NA	TGTGCCAGCAGTTTAGGGCCCAATCAGCCCCAGCATTTT	CASSLGPNQPQHF
TRBV4-1	TRBD1	TRBJ1-6	16	NA	TGCGCCAGCAGCCAAGAAGTTACAGGGGGCAGTTCACCCCTCCACTTT	CASSQEVTGGSSPLHF
TRBV9	TRBD1	TRBJ1-2	17	NA	TGTGCCAGCAGCCCCCGGGACAGGGTCCTCCCTGGGGATGGCTACACCTTC	CASSPRDRVLPGDGYTF
TRBV29-1	NA	TRBJ1-1	10	few	TGCAGCGTTCGGGACACTGAAGCTTTCTTT	CSVRDTEAFF
TRBV12-5	TRBD1	TRBJ2-6	18	NA	TGTGCTAGTGGTTCAAGTCCCGGGACAGGGTACGGGGCCAACGTCCTGACTTTC	CASGSSPGTGYGANVLTF
TRBV28	NA	TRBJ1-1	14	NA	TGTGCCAGCAGTTTAACCGCTAGTTGGGCTGAAGCTTTCTTT	CASSLTASWAEAFF
TRBV28	NA	TRBJ2-1	16	few	TGTGCCAGCAGTTTAATTGCGTTAAGCTCCTACAATGAGCAGTTCTTC	CASSLIALSSYNEQFF
TRBV4-1	TRBD1	TRBJ2-7	15	NA	TGCGCCAGCAGCACCCGACAGGGGACCCCCTACGAGCAGTACTTC	CASSTRQGTPYEQYF
TRBV9	TRBD2	TRBJ2-1	16	NA	TGTGCCAGCAGCTCCCAAGCGGGAGAAGCCTACAATGAGCAGTTCTTC	CASSSQAGEAYNEQFF
TRBV27	NA	TRBJ2-7	17	NA	TGTGCCAGCAGTTTGGCGGACATGTTAGCTGATACCTACGAGCAGTACTTC	CASSLADMLADTYEQYF
TRBV27	NA	TRBJ1-1	14	NA	TGTGCCAGCAGTGTACGACGTGGGGGCGAAGAAGCTTTCTTT	CASSVRRGGEEAFF
TRBV21-1	NA	TRBJ1-1	21	NA	TGTGCCAGCAGCCTTACCGTTCCGGACAGGGCGCGAGATATGGTGAACACTGAAGCTTTCTTT	CASSLTVPDRARDMVNTEAFF
TRBV6-5	NA	TRBJ2-5	12	NA	TGTGCCAGTATGGGGCCGGATCTGGCCCAGTACTTC	CASMGPDLAQYF
TRBV5-1	NA	TRBJ2-3	15	NA	TGCGCCAGCAGCTTGCACGGGGTCAGCACAGATACGCAGTATTTT	CASSLHGVSTDTQYF
TRBV28	TRBD2	TRBJ2-7	14	NA	TGTGCCAGCAGGTCACCGGGAGGCCTGTACGAGCAGTACTTC	CASRSPGGLYEQYF
TRBV11-2	NA	TRBJ1-3	14	few	TGTGCCAGCAGCGCCCAGTCCTTTGGAAACACCATATATTTT	CASSAQSFGNTIYF
TRBV9	NA	TRBJ2-2	16	NA	TGTGCCAGCAGCGTAGTCGGGGGACTCAGCACCGGGGAGCTGTTTTTT	CASSVVGGLSTGELFF
TRBV13	TRBD2	TRBJ2-7	17	few	TGTGCCAGCAGCTTATTTGCTCTAGCGGGAATCTTCGACGAGCAGTACTTC	CASSLFALAGIFDEQYF
TRBV27	TRBD2	TRBJ2-1	16	NA	TGTGCCAGCAGTCAAAGATTGGCGGGAGGTCCAGATGAGCAGTTCTTC	CASSQRLAGGPDEQFF
TRBV9	TRBD2	TRBJ2-1	16	NA	TGTGCCAGCAGCGTAGGACTAGCGGGCTCCTACAATGAGCAGTTCTTC	CASSVGLAGSYNEQFF
TRBV19	TRBD1	TRBJ2-7	13	NA	TGTGCCAGTAGCCCGGACAGGGACTACGAGCAGTACTTC	CASSPDRDYEQYF
TRBV7-7	TRBD2	TRBJ2-1	15	NA	TGTGCTAGCAGTCCAGCGGGAGGTTCCTACAATGAGCAGTTCTTC	CASSPAGGSYNEQFF
TRBV7-6	NA	TRBJ2-2	12	NA	TGTGCCAGCAGCTCAGGGACCGGGGAGCTGTTTTTT	CASSSGTGELFF
TRBV9	TRBD2	TRBJ2-2	16	NA	TGTGCCAGCAGCGTAGAAGCTAGCGGGAGTACCGGGGAGCTGTTTTTT	CASSVEASGSTGELFF
TRBV5-6	TRBD2	TRBJ2-4	15	NA	TGTGCCAGCAAGACTAGCGGGAGTGCCAAAAACATTCAGTACTTC	CASKTSGSAKNIQYF
TRBV5-1	TRBD2	TRBJ2-7	14	NA	TGCGCCAGCAGCTTGAGACTAGCTTCCTACGAGCAGTACTTC	CASSLRLASYEQYF
TRBV5-1	NA	TRBJ2-7	14	NA	TGCGCCAGCAGCCCAGGGACTTCATACTACGAGCAGTACTTC	CASSPGTSYYEQYF
TRBV6-5	NA	TRBJ2-5	14	NA	TGTGCCAGCAGTTACAACGGTGGCCAAGAGACCCAGTACTTC	CASSYNGGQETQYF
TRBV29-1	TRBD2	TRBJ2-7	13	NA	TGCAGCGCTTCTAGCGGGAGCATCTACGAGCAGTACTTC	CSASSGSIYEQYF
TRBV5-1	TRBD1	TRBJ1-1	17	NA	TGCGCCAGCAGCTTATTTAGGGACAGGGGGGGAGGCACTGAAGCTTTCTTT	CASSLFRDRGGGTEAFF
TRBV7-7	NA	TRBJ2-1	15	NA	TGTGCCAGCAGCTTATCCCGGGGGTCGATCAATGAGCAGTTCTTC	CASSLSRGSINEQFF
TRBV29-1	TRBD2	TRBJ2-1	14	NA	TGCAGCGTTGTTGGAGCGGGATCCTACAATGAGCAGTTCTTC	CSVVGAGSYNEQFF
TRBV19	TRBD1	TRBJ1-1	14	NA	TGTGCCAGCGATTATGGACAGGGAGGCACTGAAGCTTTCTTT	CASDYGQGGTEAFF
TRBV27	TRBD1	TRBJ2-7	14	NA	TGTGCCAGCAGCCCGGGACAGATTACCTACGAGCAGTACTTC	CASSPGQITYEQYF
TRBV5-4	NA	TRBJ1-2	15	NA	TGTGCCAGCAGCCCGGAGGTGGCAGGGAGGAGTGGCTACACCTTC	CASSPEVAGRSGYTF
TRBV5-1	TRBD2	TRBJ2-3	16	few	TGCGCCAGCAGCCCACTAGCGGGTTCACGCACAGATACGCAGTATTTT	CASSPLAGSRTDTQYF
TRBV7-2	TRBD1	TRBJ2-5	17	NA	TGTGCCAGCAGCTTAGTAGGACGGCTAGGGGGCGGGGAGACCCAGTACTTC	CASSLVGRLGGGETQYF
TRBV27	NA	TRBJ1-4	14	NA	TGTGCCAGCAGCCCGAGGGGGAGTGTAAATCGACTGTTTTTT	CASSPRGSVNRLFF
TRBV6-5	NA	TRBJ1-1	14	NA	TGTGCCAGCAGCCCTCGGACACTTTACACTGAAGCTTTCTTT	CASSPRTLYTEAFF